This is a list of T cell receptor beta chains from one sample in a study of cytomegalovirus exposure and HLA in healthy donors. The method was immunoSEQ multiplex PCR; TCRdb's version includes in-frame clones alone and lacks a portion of them. The sample carries 71,000 or so clones, about 94% recorded once. Sequencing was done on a sample of PBMCs. The receptors come from a woman between 18 and 29 years old in good health and CMV-seronegative. Both conserved end residues are part of each CDR3. D genes are given only for firm matches. Size tells how often a clone was seen (once, few, many) or the class of an expanded clone, and some rows leave it out.

j_call v_call d_call clone_size cdr3_aa cdr3_nt
TRBJ2-1 TRBV14 . . CASSQDQRLSDEQFF TGTGCCAGCAGCCAAGATCAGCGGTTATCGGATGAGCAGTTCTTC
TRBJ1-2 TRBV9 . . CASSPTTGRVGGYTF TGTGCCAGCAGCCCTACGACAGGTAGGGTCGGAGGCTACACCTTC
TRBJ2-1 TRBV10-3 TRBD2 . CAISVLLAGDNSYNEQFF TGTGCCATCAGTGTCCTACTAGCGGGGGACAATTCCTACAATGAGCAGTTCTTC
TRBJ2-1 TRBV7-3 TRBD2 . CASSLWASGSSISYNEQFF TGTGCCAGCAGCTTATGGGCTAGCGGGAGTTCCATCTCCTACAATGAGCAGTTCTTC
TRBJ2-5 TRBV11-1 TRBD2 . CASSFIAGGLETQYF TGTGCCAGCAGTTTTATAGCGGGAGGATTAGAGACCCAGTACTTC
TRBJ2-2 TRBV5-1 . once CASSAREGAGELFF TGCGCCAGCAGCGCCAGGGAGGGGGCCGGGGAGCTGTTTTTT
TRBJ2-7 TRBV9 TRBD1 . CASSPRGQGLSYEQYF TGTGCCAGCAGCCCCCGAGGACAGGGTCTGTCATACGAGCAGTACTTC
TRBJ2-2 TRBV10-3 TRBD2 . CAISESPGGAGELFF TGTGCCATCAGTGAGTCGCCGGGGGGGGCCGGGGAGCTGTTTTTT
TRBJ2-7 TRBV6-5 TRBD2 . CAGPRAGLGHEQYF TGTGCCGGGCCCCGAGCGGGATTGGGGCACGAGCAGTACTTC
TRBJ2-6 TRBV5-4 . once CASSLSPGGSGANVLTF TGTGCCAGCAGCTTGAGCCCTGGAGGGAGTGGGGCCAACGTCCTGACTTTC
TRBJ2-5 TRBV7-6 TRBD1 . CASRELGTGGKETQYF TGTGCCAGCAGGGAACTAGGGACAGGGGGGAAGGAGACCCAGTACTTC
TRBJ2-1 TRBV6-4 . . CASSETGGGGYNEQFF TGTGCCAGCAGTGAAACTGGCGGGGGCGGGTACAATGAGCAGTTCTTC
TRBJ1-4 TRBV9 . . CASSVGGLFNEKLFF TGTGCCAGCAGCGTAGGCGGGCTTTTCAATGAAAAACTGTTTTTT
TRBJ2-5 TRBV4-1 TRBD1 . CASSPSPGQQETQYF TGCGCCAGCAGCCCGTCCCCGGGACAGCAAGAGACCCAGTACTTC
TRBJ1-2 TRBV11-2 . . CASSPTEYGYTF TGTGCCAGCAGCCCGACAGAATATGGCTACACCTTC
TRBJ2-2 TRBV11-2 TRBD1 . CASSRGTGSGELFF TGTGCCAGCAGCCGCGGGACAGGGTCCGGGGAGCTGTTTTTT
TRBJ2-7 TRBV7-9 . . CASSSQGVVYEQYF TGTGCCAGCAGCTCCCAAGGGGTTGTCTACGAGCAGTACTTC
TRBJ1-1 TRBV19 TRBD1 . CASKWTGRTEAFF TGTGCCAGTAAGTGGACAGGAAGAACTGAAGCTTTCTTT
TRBJ2-5 TRBV9 . . CASRPQRVRYPTQYF TGTGCCAGCAGACCTCAGCGGGTTCGTTATCCGACCCAGTACTTC
TRBJ2-3 TRBV7-2 TRBD2 . CASSFLAGGTTDTQYF TGTGCCAGCAGCTTCCTAGCGGGGGGGACCACAGATACGCAGTATTTT
TRBJ1-4 TRBV27 TRBD1 . CASRGQGHEKLFF TGTGCCAGTCGGGGACAGGGCCATGAAAAACTGTTTTTT
TRBJ2-3 TRBV11-3 . . CASSSRDTDTQYF TGTGCCAGCAGCTCCCGGGATACAGATACGCAGTATTTT
TRBJ2-1 TRBV7-9 . . CASSPLMGQSYNEQFF TGTGCCAGCAGCCCTCTAATGGGACAATCCTACAATGAGCAGTTCTTC
TRBJ2-2 TRBV18 TRBD1 . CASSPGQANTGELFF TGTGCCAGCTCTCCGGGACAGGCAAACACCGGGGAGCTGTTTTTT
TRBJ1-1 TRBV28 . once CASSLSGGFTEAFF TGTGCCAGCAGTTTATCGGGGGGCTTCACTGAAGCTTTCTTT
TRBJ1-5 TRBV7-2 TRBD1 . CASSPARTGSNQPQHF TGTGCCAGCAGCCCGGCTCGGACAGGAAGCAATCAGCCCCAGCATTTT
TRBJ2-7 TRBV27 TRBD1 . CASSSGTASYEQYF TGTGCCAGCAGCTCCGGGACAGCTTCCTACGAGCAGTACTTC
TRBJ1-1 TRBV6-1 . . CASSERTGVGTEAFF TGTGCCAGCAGTGAAAGGACGGGGGTTGGCACTGAAGCTTTCTTT
TRBJ2-3 TRBV12-5 TRBD2 . CASGPSGSGDTQYF TGTGCTAGTGGTCCTAGCGGGAGTGGAGATACGCAGTATTTT
TRBJ1-2 TRBV6-1 . . CASSDTVYEAHGYTF TGTGCCAGCAGTGATACGGTCTACGAGGCACATGGCTACACCTTC
TRBJ1-2 TRBV11-2 TRBD1 once CASSLGGTGIVYGYTF TGTGCCAGCAGCTTAGGGGGGACAGGTATCGTCTATGGCTACACCTTC
TRBJ2-1 TRBV2 . . CASSQGYNEQFF TGTGCCAGCAGTCAGGGTTACAATGAGCAGTTCTTC
TRBJ2-2 TRBV4-2 TRBD2 . CASSQETSGGAGELFF TGTGCCAGCAGCCAAGAAACTAGCGGGGGGGCCGGGGAGCTGTTTTTT
TRBJ1-5 TRBV19 . . CASSIRQGGYSNQPQHF TGTGCCAGTAGTATAAGGCAGGGAGGATATAGCAATCAGCCCCAGCATTTT
TRBJ1-3 TRBV7-2 . . CASSLFRSSGNTIYF TGTGCCAGCAGCTTATTCCGGTCCTCTGGAAACACCATATATTTT
TRBJ2-5 TRBV6-5 TRBD1 . CASSSGTGEQETQYF TGTGCCAGCAGTTCCGGGACAGGGGAGCAAGAGACCCAGTACTTC
TRBJ1-5 TRBV19 TRBD1 few CASRGQGNQPQHF TGTGCCAGTAGGGGACAGGGTAATCAGCCCCAGCATTTT
TRBJ2-2 TRBV27 TRBD2 . CASRGLAGGRGTGELFF TGTGCCAGCAGGGGACTAGCGGGAGGTCGCGGCACCGGGGAGCTGTTTTTT
TRBJ2-7 TRBV7-2 . . CASSPGTSAYEQYF TGTGCCAGCAGCCCCGGGACATCCGCCTACGAGCAGTACTTC
TRBJ2-7 TRBV7-3 . . CASSEGDPTSGSYEQYF TGTGCCAGCAGCGAGGGGGACCCCACGAGCGGCTCCTACGAGCAGTACTTC
TRBJ2-7 TRBV7-9 . . CASSRVEVQGREQYF TGTGCCAGCAGCCGAGTCGAAGTACAGGGTCGGGAGCAGTACTTC
TRBJ2-2 TRBV4-1 . . CASSQVGDSTGELFF TGCGCCAGCAGCCAAGTTGGAGATAGCACCGGGGAGCTGTTTTTT
TRBJ2-7 TRBV6-5 TRBD1 once CASSYGRGRNYEQYF TGTGCCAGCAGTTACGGCAGGGGGCGAAACTACGAGCAGTACTTC
TRBJ2-3 TRBV5-1 . . CASSLTNTDTQYF TGCGCCAGCAGCTTGACTAACACAGATACGCAGTATTTT
TRBJ2-5 TRBV9 TRBD1 . CASSEEDRGLRVGETQYF TGTGCCAGCAGCGAAGAGGACAGGGGTCTCAGGGTGGGAGAGACCCAGTACTTC
TRBJ2-1 TRBV4-1 . . CASSQVIPHEQFF TGCGCCAGCAGCCAAGTAATTCCCCATGAGCAGTTCTTC
TRBJ2-7 TRBV13 TRBD1 . CASSLQDRVYEQYF TGTGCCAGCAGCTTACAGGACAGGGTCTACGAGCAGTACTTC
TRBJ2-2 TRBV5-4 . . CASSSQGLNTGELFF TGTGCCAGCAGCTCACAGGGCCTTAACACCGGGGAGCTGTTTTTT
TRBJ2-5 TRBV9 TRBD2 . CASSAGLDDGETQYF TGTGCCAGCAGCGCGGGACTAGATGACGGTGAGACCCAGTACTTC
TRBJ2-7 TRBV7-6 . . CASSLEQGSPYEQYF TGTGCCAGCAGCTTAGAGCAGGGATCACCCTACGAGCAGTACTTC
TRBJ1-3 TRBV2 TRBD1 once CASGGQSSGNTIYF TGTGCCAGCGGGGGACAGAGCTCTGGAAACACCATATATTTT
TRBJ2-5 TRBV6-5 . . CASRSVAIETQYF TGTGCCAGCAGATCTGTAGCGATCGAGACCCAGTACTTC
TRBJ1-2 TRBV18 . . CASSPPNYGYTF TGTGCCAGCTCACCACCTAATTATGGCTACACCTTC
TRBJ1-5 TRBV7-9 . . CASTPTGGRDQPQHF TGTGCCAGCACCCCAACCGGGGGGCGCGATCAGCCCCAGCATTTT
TRBJ2-7 TRBV4-2 TRBD1 . CASSLRGTGKYEQYF TGTGCCAGCAGCTTACGTGGGACAGGCAAATACGAGCAGTACTTC